The rows below give T cell receptor beta chains drawn from one sample of a study of T cell responses to AZD1222 COVID-19 vaccine. Sequencing was performed with immunoSEQ multiplex PCR; in TCRdb, only in-frame clones are kept and a portion is missing. This table has 90,000 to 120,000 clones, roughly nine tenths appearing once. Material: peripheral blood, obtained on day 0 of MenACWY control vaccination. The receptors were sampled from an adult in good health. CDR3s leave out the opening cysteine and the closing phenylalanine or tryptophan.

TRBV6-4,ASSEEGYTGELF
TRBV5-1,ASSLSLQATNEKLF
TRBV5-1,ASALGY
TRBV5-5,ASSLGGVLNTGELF
TRBV29-1,SVETGTGGTEAF
TRBV5-8,ASSLVSLANYGYT
TRBV2,ASTPRGHQETQY
TRBV1,TRFSGGHTDTQY
TRBV6-1,ASREDRGRRETQY
TRBV19,ASSPRLAGGPYEQF
TRBV11-3,ASSLGEGELF
TRBV19,ASRPQDRSTDTQY
TRBV27,ASSPPGRGNSPLH
TRBV12-3/TRBV12-4,ASSLIGGEAF
TRBV9,ASARDNYGYT
TRBV7-9,ASSPSWVTTQPQH
TRBV4-3,ASSPESRTTNEKLF
TRBV9,ASSGQETQY
TRBV15,ATRAQKGLNEKLF
TRBV28,ASSLPHPEAGGLREQY
TRBV11-1,ASSLGWRTETQY
TRBV13,ASSVGLAGGYEQY
TRBV5-1,ASSLAATSEETQY
TRBV28,ASSLLPGSGNTIY
TRBV6-5,AIQGNLNTEAF
TRBV6-2/TRBV6-3,ASSGDSTEAF
TRBV6-2/TRBV6-3,ASSYVGIEAF
TRBV10-3,AISGTSGGVSYNEQF
TRBV15,ATSRDKGADQPQH
TRBV6-5,ASSDRGGETQY
TRBV4-3,ASSPWSHTGELF
TRBV28,ASSLPAGGEF
TRBV27,ASSSGNSGNTIY
TRBV7-4,ASSLAYGLGYSGELF
TRBV4-2,ASSRRTEAQETQY
TRBV27,ASSLSIVGGGQDGYT
TRBV5-1,ASSSGVSPGRLSSYEQY